The next 9 T cell receptor beta chains were all read from a single sample in a study of early T cells in non-severe SARS-CoV-2 infection. TCRdb processed the 5' RACE reads anew with MiXCR; each CDR3 protein has one entry. The sample contains roughly 32,000 distinct CDR3 sequences, roughly 5.7% of which appear only once. The sample consisted of whole blood. These receptors all come from an adult who was a healthcare worker with PCR-confirmed SARS-CoV-2 infection or an uninfected control (not recorded which).

V is TRBV2 and J is TRBJ2-6; D may correspond to TRBD1 or TRBD2 (6 bases each). Germline CDR1 SNHLY, CDR2 FYNNEI. Trimming left V 0 bases short and J 5 bases short, with 11 bases between. The CDR3 covers 16 residues. The CDR3 region has the DNA TGTGCCAGCAGTGAAGCGTCGGGGGCTTGGGCCAACGTCCTGACTTTC. Its translation is CASSEASGAWANVLTF.

This clonotype has ten or more counts. The chain is built from TRBV11-2 and TRBJ2-3; 13 bases align to TRBD2. Looked up from germline, CDR1 is SGHAT and CDR2 is FQNNGV. Germline trimming cut 5 bases from V and 1 base from J; bases unmatched to any gene: 9. The CDR3 runs 18 residues. The CDR3 sequence: CASSLTSGGAGGTDTQYF. DNA for the CDR3: TGTGCCAGCAGCCTCACTAGCGGGGGGGCCGGTGGCACAGATACGCAGTATTTT.

At least ten counts were recorded for this clonotype. The rearrangement links TRBV18 to TRBJ1-1; unclear D gene. The CDR3 is 13 residues long. Between the trimmed V and J ends, which lost 5 bases and 3 bases, there was a span of 10 bases. CDR1 and CDR2 from the germline V gene are KGHSH and LQKENI. The CDR3 is CASSILMDTEAFF. In nucleotides, the CDR3 is TGTGCCAGCTCAATACTCATGGACACTGAAGCTTTCTTT. The whole variable domain, filled in from reference TRBV18 and TRBJ1-1, reads NAGVMQNPRHLVRRRGQEARLRCSPMKGHSHVYWYRQLPEEGLKFMVYLQKENIIDESGMPKERFSAEFPKEGPSILRIQQVVRGDSAAYFCASSILMDTEAFFGQGTRLTVV.

This chain uses TRBV2 with TRBJ2-7; either TRBD1 or TRBD2 may fit D (6 bases each). V was trimmed by 1 base and J by 1 base, leaving 11 bases between them. This CDR3 has 15 residues. Germline V lookup: CDR1 SNHLY, CDR2 FYNNEI. CDR3 sequence reads: CASSEVGGRSYEQYF. The CDR3 DNA reads TGTGCCAGCAGTGAAGTCGGGGGCCGATCCTACGAGCAGTACTTC.

There are a few counts of this clonotype. The V call is TRBV3-1, the J call TRBJ2-5; the match to TRBD2 covers 15 bases. Looked up from germline, CDR1 is LGHDT and CDR2 is YNNKEL (reference sequence). V shed 4 bases and J 4 bases; nucleotides not matched to a gene: 10. The CDR3 length is 18 residues. The CDR3: CASSPGLAGGLGGETQYF. CDR3 DNA sequence: TGTGCCAGCAGCCCGGGACTAGCGGGGGGTTTAGGTGGAGAGACCCAGTACTTC.

This clonotype was seen at least ten times. The chain recombines TRBV20-1 with TRBJ2-5; 13 bases are shared with TRBD2. Per germline, CDR1 DFQATT and CDR2 SNEGSKA (reference sequence). V shed 6 bases, J shed 4 bases, and the junction held 5 bases outside the gene matches. The CDR3 spans 14 residues. CDR3 sequence: CSARLAGGTETQYF. The CDR3 coding sequence is TGCAGTGCGAGACTAGCGGGGGGAACAGAGACCCAGTACTTC.

This clonotype was picked up many times. V and J are TRBV5-1 and TRBJ2-2, with 10 bases lining up with TRBD1. There are 19 residues in the CDR3. With V trimmed by 3 bases and J by 3 bases, 14 bases remained unmatched. CDR1 and CDR2 from the germline V gene are SGHRS and YFSETQ. The CDR3 here is CASSSGQGVLGFDTGELFF. For the CDR3, the DNA is TGCGCCAGCAGCTCAGGACAGGGGGTCCTGGGCTTCGACACCGGGGAGCTGTTTTTT.

There are many counts of this clonotype. Here the CDR3 DNA reads TGTGCCATCAGTGAAAGGGAAAACACTGAAGCTTTCTTT. This codes for CAISERENTEAFF. The rearrangement links TRBV10-3 to TRBJ1-1; no clear D. Trimming left V 3 bases short and J 2 bases short, with 7 bases between. Germline loops: CDR1 ENHRY, CDR2 SYGVKD. The CDR3 length is 13 residues.

The CDR3 spells CSARASGGAWNEQFF. CDR3 in DNA: TGCAGTGCTAGAGCAAGCGGGGGGGCATGGAATGAGCAGTTCTTC. The chain couples TRBV20-1 to TRBJ2-1, with 10 bases that match TRBD2. The CDR3 sequence is 15 residues long. Losses at the gene ends were 1 base for V and 7 bases for J; bases not matched to a gene: 7. Germline V gene sequence: CDR1 DFQATT, CDR2 SNEGSKA (reference sequence).